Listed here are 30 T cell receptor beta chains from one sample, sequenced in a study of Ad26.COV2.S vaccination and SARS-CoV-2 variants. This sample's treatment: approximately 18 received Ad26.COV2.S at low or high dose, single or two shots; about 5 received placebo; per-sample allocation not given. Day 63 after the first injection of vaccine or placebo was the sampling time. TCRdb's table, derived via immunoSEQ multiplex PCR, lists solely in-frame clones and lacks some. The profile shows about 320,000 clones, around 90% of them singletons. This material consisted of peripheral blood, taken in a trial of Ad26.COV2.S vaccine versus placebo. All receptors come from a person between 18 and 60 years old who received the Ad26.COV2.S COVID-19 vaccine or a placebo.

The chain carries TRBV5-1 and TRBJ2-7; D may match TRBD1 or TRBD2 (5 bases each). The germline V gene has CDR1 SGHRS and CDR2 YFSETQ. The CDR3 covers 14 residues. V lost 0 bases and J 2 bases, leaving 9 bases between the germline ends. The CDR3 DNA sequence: TGCGCCAGCAGCTTGGTTAGGGACCCCTACGAGCAGTACTTC. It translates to CASSLVRDPYEQYF.

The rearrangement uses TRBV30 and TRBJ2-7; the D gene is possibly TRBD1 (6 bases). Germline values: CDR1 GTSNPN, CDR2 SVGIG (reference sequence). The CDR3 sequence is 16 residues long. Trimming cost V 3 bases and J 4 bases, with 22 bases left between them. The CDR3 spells CAWSSLDSLGGYEQYV. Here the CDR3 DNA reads TGTGCCTGGAGCTCCTTGGACAGCCTAGGAGGATACGAGCAGTACGTC.

The CDR3 reads CASSPPLGTQYF. The CDR3 bases are TGTGCCAGCAGTCCACCATTGGGGACCCAGTACTTC. This chain uses TRBV12-3 or TRBV12-4 with TRBJ2-5; no definite D call. Deletions cut 5 bases from V and 7 bases from J, with 11 bases between. This CDR3 is 12 amino acids long.

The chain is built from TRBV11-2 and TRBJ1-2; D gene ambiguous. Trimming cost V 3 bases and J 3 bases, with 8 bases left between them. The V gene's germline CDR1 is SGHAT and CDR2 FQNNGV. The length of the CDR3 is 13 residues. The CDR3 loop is CASSLDGDYGYTF. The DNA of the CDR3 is TGTGCCAGCAGCTTGGACGGCGACTATGGCTACACCTTC. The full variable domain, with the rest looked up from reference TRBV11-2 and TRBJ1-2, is EAGVAQSPRYKIIEKRQSVAFWCNPISGHATLYWYQQILGQGPKLLIQFQNNGVVDDSQLPKDRFSAERLKGVDSTLKIQPAKLEDSAVYLCASSLDGDYGYTFGSGTRLTVV.

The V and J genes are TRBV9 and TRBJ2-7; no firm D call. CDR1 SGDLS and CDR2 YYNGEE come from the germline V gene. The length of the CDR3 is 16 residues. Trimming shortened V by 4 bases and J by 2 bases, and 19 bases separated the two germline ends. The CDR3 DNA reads TGTGCCAGCAGCTCCCTCGCCGGGTCCTCCACCTACGAGCAGTACGTC. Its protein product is CASSSLAGSSTYEQYV.

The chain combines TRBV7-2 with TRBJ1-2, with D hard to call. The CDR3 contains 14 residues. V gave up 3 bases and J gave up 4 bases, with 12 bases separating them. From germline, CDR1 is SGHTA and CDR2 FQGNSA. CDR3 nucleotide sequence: TGTGCCAGCAGCTTGTCGCAGGTCTTCTATGGCTACACCTTC. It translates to CASSLSQVFYGYTF.

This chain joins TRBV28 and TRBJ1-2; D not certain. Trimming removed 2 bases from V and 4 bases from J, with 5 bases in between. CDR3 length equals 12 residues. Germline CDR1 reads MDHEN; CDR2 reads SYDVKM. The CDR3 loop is CASSLASYGYTF. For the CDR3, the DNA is TGTGCCAGCAGTTTAGCCTCCTATGGCTACACCTTC.

CDR3 nucleotide sequence: TGTGCCAGCAGGGCTCTAGCGGGAGGCGGGGAGCTGTTTTTT. Residues: CASRALAGGGELFF. The rearrangement links TRBV27 to TRBJ2-2, with 11 positions matching TRBD2. CDR1 and CDR2 from the germline V gene are MNHEY and SMNVEV (reference sequence). The V segment lost 6 bases and the J segment 7 bases; nucleotides outside the gene matches: 4. The CDR3 is 14 residues long.

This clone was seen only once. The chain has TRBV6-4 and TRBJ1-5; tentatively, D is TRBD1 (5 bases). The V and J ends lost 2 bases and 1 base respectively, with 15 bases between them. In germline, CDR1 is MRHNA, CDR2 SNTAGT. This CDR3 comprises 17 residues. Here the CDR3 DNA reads TGTGCCAGCAGTGACGCCGGGACGGCCCCGAGCAATCAGCCCCAGCATTTT. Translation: CASSDAGTAPSNQPQHF.

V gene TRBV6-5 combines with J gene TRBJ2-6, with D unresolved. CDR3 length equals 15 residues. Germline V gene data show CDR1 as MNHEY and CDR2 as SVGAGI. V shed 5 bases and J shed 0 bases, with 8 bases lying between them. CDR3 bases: TGTGCCAGCAGTAAGGACGGCTCTGGGGCCAACGTCCTGACTTTC. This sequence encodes CASSKDGSGANVLTF.

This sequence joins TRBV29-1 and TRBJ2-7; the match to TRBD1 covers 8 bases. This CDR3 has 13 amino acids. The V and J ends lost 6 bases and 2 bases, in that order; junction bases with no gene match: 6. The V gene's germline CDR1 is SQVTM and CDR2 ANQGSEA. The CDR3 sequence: CSVPHRGTYEQYV. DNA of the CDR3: TGCAGCGTCCCTCACAGGGGGACCTACGAGCAGTACGTC.

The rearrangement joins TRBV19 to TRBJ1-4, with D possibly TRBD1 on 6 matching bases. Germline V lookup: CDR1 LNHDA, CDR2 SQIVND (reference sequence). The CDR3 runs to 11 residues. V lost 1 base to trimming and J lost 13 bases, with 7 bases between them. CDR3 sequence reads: CASSIGGGLFF. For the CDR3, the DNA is TGTGCCAGTAGTATAGGAGGGGGACTGTTTTTT.

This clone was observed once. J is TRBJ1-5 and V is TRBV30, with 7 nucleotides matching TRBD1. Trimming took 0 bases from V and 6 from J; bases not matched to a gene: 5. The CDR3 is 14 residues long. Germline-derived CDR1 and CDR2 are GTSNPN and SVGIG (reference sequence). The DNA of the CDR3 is TGTGCCTGGAGTGTGGCAACAGGGGTTCAGCCCCAGCATTTT. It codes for CAWSVATGVQPQHF.

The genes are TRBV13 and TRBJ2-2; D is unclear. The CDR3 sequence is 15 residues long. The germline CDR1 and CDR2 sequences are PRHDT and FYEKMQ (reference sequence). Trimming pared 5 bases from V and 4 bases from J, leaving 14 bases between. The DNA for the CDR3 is TGTGCCAGCAGCCCTAGGGCAGGAGCCACCGGGGAGCTGTTTTTT. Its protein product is CASSPRAGATGELFF.

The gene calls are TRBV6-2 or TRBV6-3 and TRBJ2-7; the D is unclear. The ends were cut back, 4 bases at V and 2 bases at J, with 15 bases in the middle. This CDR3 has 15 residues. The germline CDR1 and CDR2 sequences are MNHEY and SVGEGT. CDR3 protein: CASSSVRPQTYEQYV. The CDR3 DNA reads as TGTGCCAGCAGTTCGGTACGGCCCCAAACCTACGAGCAGTACGTC.

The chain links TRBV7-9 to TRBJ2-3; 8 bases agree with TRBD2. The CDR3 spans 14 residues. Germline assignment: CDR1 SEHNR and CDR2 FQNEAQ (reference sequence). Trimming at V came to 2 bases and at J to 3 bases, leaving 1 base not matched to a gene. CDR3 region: CASSLSSGTDTQYF. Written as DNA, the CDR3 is TGTGCCAGCAGCTTATCTAGCGGGACAGATACGCAGTATTTT.

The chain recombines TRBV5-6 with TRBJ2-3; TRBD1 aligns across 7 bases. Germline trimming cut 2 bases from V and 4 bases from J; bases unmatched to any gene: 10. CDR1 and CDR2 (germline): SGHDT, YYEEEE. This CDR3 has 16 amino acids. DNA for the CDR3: TGTGCCAGCAGCTTTGAGACAGGGAGCATACCAGATACGCAGTATTTT. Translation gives CASSFETGSIPDTQYF.

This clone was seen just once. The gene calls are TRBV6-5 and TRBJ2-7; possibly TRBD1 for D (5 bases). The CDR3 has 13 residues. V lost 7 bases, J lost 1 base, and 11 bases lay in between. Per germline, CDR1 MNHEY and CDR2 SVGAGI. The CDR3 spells CASNQGTSYEQYV. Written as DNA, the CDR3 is TGTGCCAGCAACCAGGGCACTTCCTACGAGCAGTACGTC.

The CDR3 nucleotides read TGTGCCAGCAGCCAAGATCTTGGGGATGCCTCCTACAATGAGCAGTTCTTC. Its protein is CASSQDLGDASYNEQFF. The J gene is TRBJ2-1, the V gene TRBV4-2; D ambiguous. The V end lost 0 bases, the J end lost 0 bases, and 12 bases lay between the germline ends. Germline V gives CDR1 LGHNA, CDR2 YNFKEQ. The CDR3 is 17 residues long.

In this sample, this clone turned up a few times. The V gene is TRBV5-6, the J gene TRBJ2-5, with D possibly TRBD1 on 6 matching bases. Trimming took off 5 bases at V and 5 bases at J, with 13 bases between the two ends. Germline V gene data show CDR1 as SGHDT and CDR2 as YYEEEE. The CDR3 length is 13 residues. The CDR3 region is CASSPGVLETQYF. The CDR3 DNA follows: TGTGCCAGCAGTCCAGGGGTTTTGGAGACCCAGTACTTC.

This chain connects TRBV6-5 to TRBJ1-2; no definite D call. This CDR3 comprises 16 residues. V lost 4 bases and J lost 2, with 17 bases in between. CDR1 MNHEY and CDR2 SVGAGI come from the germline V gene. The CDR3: CASSSKRVSKNYGYTF. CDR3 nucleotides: TGTGCCAGCAGTTCGAAACGAGTTTCGAAGAACTATGGCTACACCTTC.

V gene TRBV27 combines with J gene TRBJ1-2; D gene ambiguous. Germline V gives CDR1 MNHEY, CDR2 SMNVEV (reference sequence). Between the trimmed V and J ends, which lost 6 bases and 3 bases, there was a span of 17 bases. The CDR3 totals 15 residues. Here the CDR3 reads CASRGLSGPDYGYTF. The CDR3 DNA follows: TGTGCCAGCAGGGGTTTAAGTGGTCCGGACTATGGCTACACCTTC.

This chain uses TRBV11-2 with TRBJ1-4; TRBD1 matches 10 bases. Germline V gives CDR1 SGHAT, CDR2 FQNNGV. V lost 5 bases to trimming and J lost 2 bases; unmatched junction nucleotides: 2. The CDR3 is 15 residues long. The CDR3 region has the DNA TGTGCCAGCAGCCCGGGACAGGGGACTAATGAAAAACTGTTTTTT. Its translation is CASSPGQGTNEKLFF.

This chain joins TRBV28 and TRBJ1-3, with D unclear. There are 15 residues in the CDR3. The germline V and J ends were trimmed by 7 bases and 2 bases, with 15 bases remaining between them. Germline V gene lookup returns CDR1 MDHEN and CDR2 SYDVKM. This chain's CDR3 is CASISARVAGNTIYF. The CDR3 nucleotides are TGTGCCAGCATCTCGGCAAGGGTTGCTGGAAACACCATATATTTT. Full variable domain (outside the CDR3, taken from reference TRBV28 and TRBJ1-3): DVKVTQSSRYLVKRTGEKVFLECVQDMDHENMFWYRQDPGLGLRLIYFSYDVKMKEKGDIPEGYSVSREKKERFSLILESASTNQTSMYLCASISARVAGNTIYFGEGSWLTVV.

The CDR3 DNA is TGTGCCAGCAGTTACGGCGGGGGAGGCCCCTATGGCTACACCTTC. Translating it yields CASSYGGGGPYGYTF. The chain combines TRBV6-5 with TRBJ1-2; perhaps TRBD1 as D (5 bases). V lost 2 bases and J 4 bases, leaving 14 bases between the germline ends. CDR1 is MNHEY, CDR2 SVGAGI, per germline. The CDR3 is 15 residues long.

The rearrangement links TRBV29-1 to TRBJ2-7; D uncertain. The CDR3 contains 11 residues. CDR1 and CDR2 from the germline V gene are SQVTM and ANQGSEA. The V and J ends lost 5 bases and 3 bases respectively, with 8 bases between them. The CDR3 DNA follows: TGCAGCGTTAGACAAGACTACGAGCAGTACTTC. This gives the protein CSVRQDYEQYF.

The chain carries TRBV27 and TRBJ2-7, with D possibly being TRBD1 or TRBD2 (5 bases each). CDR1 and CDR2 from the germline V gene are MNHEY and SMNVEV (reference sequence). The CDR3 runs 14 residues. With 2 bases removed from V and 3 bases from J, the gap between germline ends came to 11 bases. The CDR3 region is CASSLMGPGYEQYV. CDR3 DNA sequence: TGTGCCAGCAGTTTAATGGGACCGGGCTACGAGCAGTACGTC.

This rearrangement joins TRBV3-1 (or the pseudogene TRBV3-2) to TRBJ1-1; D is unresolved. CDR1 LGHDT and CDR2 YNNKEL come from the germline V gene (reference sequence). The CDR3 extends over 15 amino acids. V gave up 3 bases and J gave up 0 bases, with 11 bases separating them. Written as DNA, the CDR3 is TGTGCCAGCAGCCAGGCCGTTCTGGTGAACACTGAAGCTTTCTTT. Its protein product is CASSQAVLVNTEAFF.

The CDR3 region has the DNA TGTGCCAGCAGCTTACGCGGGGGTGACACTGAAGCTTTCTTT. Residues: CASSLRGGDTEAFF. The chain couples TRBV5-6 to TRBJ1-1; a possible D gene is TRBD1 (5 bases). Germline V lookup: CDR1 SGHDT, CDR2 YYEEEE. V lost 2 bases to trimming and J lost 3 bases, with 11 bases between them. The CDR3 has 14 amino acids.

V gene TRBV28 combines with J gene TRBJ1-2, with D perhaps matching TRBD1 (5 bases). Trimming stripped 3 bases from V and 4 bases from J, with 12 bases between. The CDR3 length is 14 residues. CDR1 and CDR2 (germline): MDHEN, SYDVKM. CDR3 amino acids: CASSFGTGGYGYTF. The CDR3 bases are TGTGCCAGCAGTTTTGGGACCGGGGGCTATGGCTACACCTTC.